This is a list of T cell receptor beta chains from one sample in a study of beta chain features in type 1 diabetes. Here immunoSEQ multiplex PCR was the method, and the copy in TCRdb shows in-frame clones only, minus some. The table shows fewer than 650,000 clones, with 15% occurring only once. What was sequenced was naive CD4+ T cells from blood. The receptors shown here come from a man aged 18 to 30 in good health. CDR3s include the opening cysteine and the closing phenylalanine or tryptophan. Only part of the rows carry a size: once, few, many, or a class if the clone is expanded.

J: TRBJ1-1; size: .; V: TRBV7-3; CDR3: CASSQTGRAAFF
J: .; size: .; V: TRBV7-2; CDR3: CASSQGASVSYEQYF
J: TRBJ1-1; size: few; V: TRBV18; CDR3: CASSRGAGMNTEAFF
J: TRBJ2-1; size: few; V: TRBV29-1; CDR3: CSVGRGGNEQFF
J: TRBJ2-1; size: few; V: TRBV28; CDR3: CASSLSPIYNEQFF
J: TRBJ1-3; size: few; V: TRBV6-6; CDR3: CASSNRGLSGNTIYF
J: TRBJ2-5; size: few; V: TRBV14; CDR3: CASSQTGVRRETQYF
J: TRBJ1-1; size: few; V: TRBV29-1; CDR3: CSVGTMNTEAFF
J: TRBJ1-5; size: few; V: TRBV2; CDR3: CASSVGHRGGQPQHF
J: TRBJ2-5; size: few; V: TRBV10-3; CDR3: CAIRAGPQETQYF
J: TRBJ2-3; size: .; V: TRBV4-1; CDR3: CASSQVGASRDTQYF
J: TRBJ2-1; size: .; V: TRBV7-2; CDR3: CASSSSGSRYNEQFF
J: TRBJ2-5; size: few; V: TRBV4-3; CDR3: CASSQDLLGPYQETQYF
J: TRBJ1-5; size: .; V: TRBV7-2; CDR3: CASSLSLAWGHQPQHF
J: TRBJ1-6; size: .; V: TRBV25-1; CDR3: CASTTEGVGSPLHF
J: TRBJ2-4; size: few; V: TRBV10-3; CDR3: CATGLGQGPTLAKNIQYF
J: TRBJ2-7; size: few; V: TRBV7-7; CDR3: CASSREPGPYEQYF
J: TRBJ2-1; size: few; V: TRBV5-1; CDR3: CASSRSWEQFF
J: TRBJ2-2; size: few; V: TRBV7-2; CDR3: CASGRAAGELFF
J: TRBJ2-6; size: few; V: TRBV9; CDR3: CASSVDREMGASSGANVLTF
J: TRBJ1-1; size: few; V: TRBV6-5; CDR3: CASSLQGVNTEAFF
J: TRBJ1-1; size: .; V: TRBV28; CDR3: CASKTGDLRTEAFF
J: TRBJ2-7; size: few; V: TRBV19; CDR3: CASKRAGAYYEQYF
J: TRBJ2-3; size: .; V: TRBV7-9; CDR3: CASSSRTASTDTQYF
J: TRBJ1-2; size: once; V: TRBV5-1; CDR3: CASAPIGTEANYGYTF
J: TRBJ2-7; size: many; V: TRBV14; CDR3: CASSQRTWEQYF
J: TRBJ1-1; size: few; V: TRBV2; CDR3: CASRVDRGRGTEAFF
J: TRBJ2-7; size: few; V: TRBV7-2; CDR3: CASSLVPGPYEQYF
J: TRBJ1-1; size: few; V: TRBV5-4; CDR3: CASSLVNPNTEAFF
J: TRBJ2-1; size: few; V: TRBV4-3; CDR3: CASSIGIVLSSYNEQFF
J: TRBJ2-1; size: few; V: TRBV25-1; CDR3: CASISSGRGNEQFF
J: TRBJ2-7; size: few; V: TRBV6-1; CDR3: CASTTYQGISYEQYF
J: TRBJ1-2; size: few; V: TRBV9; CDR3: CASSVGTGLFDYGYTF
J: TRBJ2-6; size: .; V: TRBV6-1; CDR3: CASSARQGPVAGANVLTF
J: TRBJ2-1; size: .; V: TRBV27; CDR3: CASSSSLIYNEQFF
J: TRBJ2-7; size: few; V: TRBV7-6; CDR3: CASSSPARGIYEQYF
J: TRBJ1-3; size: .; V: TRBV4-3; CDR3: CASSQGRFGGNTIYF
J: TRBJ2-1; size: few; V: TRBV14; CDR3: CASSQAHGYGARRYNEQFF
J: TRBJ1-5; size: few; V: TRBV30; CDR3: CAWSATGGGQPQHF
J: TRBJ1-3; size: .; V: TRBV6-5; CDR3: CASSYTGGNTIYF
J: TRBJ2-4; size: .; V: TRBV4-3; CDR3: CASSQDRNIQYF
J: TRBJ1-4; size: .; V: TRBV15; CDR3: CATSRDRDGTGEAKLFF
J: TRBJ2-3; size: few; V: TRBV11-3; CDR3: CASSLDSTDTQYF
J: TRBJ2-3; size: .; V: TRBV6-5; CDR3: CASSEVSDTQYF
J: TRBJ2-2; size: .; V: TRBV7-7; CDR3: CASSSGVAGELFF
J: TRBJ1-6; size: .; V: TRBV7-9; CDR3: CASSLAALPSPLHF
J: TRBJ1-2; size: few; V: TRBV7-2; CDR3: CASSTDRAPSYGYTF
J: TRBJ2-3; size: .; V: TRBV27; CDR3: CASSTSLGTDTQYF
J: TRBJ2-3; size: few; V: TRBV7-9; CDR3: CASSVTLRGLGGDTQYF
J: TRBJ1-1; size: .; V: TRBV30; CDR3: CAWIPSGVNTEAFF
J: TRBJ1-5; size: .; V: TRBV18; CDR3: CASSPGFGDQPQHF
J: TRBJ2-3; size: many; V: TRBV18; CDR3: CASSPSTDTQYF
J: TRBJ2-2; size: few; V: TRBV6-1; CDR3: CASSETGTGNTGELFF
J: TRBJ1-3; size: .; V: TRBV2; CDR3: CASSEGGFSGNTIYF
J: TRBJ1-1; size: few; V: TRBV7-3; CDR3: CASSDQGGNTEAFF
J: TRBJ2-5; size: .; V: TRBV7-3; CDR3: CASSSALAATQYF
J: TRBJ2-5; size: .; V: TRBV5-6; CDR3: CASSLTGEGETQYF
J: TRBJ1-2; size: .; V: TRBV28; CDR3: CASSGDRGNGYTF
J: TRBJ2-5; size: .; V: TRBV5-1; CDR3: CASTTDPSGYQETQYF